Listed below are T cell receptor beta chains from one sample, sequenced in a study of cytomegalovirus exposure and HLA in healthy donors. The assay was immunoSEQ multiplex PCR, and TCRdb's table has in-frame clones only and misses some. The sample has roughly 49,000 clones, around 82% seen once. The sequenced material came from PBMCs. The origin of the receptors is a boy between 10 and 17 years old in good health and CMV-seropositive. Both conserved end residues are part of each CDR3. The D gene is left open where the match is weak. A clone size is listed for some rows: how often the clone was seen (once, few, many), or a class if it is expanded.

J	D	V	size	DNA	CDR3
TRBJ2-6	NA	TRBV27	NA	TGTGCCAGCAGTTCCCGAGGGATAGGCCGCGCCGGGGCCAACGTCCTGACTTTC	CASSSRGIGRAGANVLTF
TRBJ2-7	TRBD1	TRBV5-1	NA	TGCGCCAGCAGCTTGGTTCCACAGGGGCGGCACGAGCAGTACTTC	CASSLVPQGRHEQYF
TRBJ1-1	NA	TRBV2	NA	TGTGCCAGCAGTATTTTTGGGCGAGAAGCTTTCTTT	CASSIFGREAFF
TRBJ2-3	TRBD2	TRBV7-7	NA	TGTGCTAGCAGCTCCGGGGGGGATATAGATACGCAGTATTTT	CASSSGGDIDTQYF
TRBJ2-1	NA	TRBV7-3	once	TGTGCCAGCAGCCCCGGACTCGCCCTTTACAATGAGCAGTTCTTC	CASSPGLALYNEQFF
TRBJ1-4	TRBD1	TRBV7-9	NA	TGTGCCAGCAGCTCAAGTCAGGGGGACAAACTGTTTTTT	CASSSSQGDKLFF
TRBJ1-2	NA	TRBV29-1	NA	TGCAGCGTTGAGGTCGGGTACGGCTACACCTTC	CSVEVGYGYTF
TRBJ2-5	TRBD2	TRBV15	few	TGTGCCACCAGCAAGCGGACTAGCGGGGGGGCGGAGGAGACCCAGTACTTC	CATSKRTSGGAEETQYF
TRBJ1-6	NA	TRBV5-8	NA	TGTGCCAGCAGCTTGGCGGTACTGAATTCACCCCTCCACTTT	CASSLAVLNSPLHF
TRBJ1-3	NA	TRBV7-2	NA	TGTGCCAGCAGCCAATTCACGGGTGCTGGAAACACCATATATTTT	CASSQFTGAGNTIYF
TRBJ2-3	TRBD2	TRBV11-2	NA	TGTGCCAGCAGCTCCGGGACTAGCCGTGATACGCAGTATTTT	CASSSGTSRDTQYF
TRBJ2-3	TRBD1	TRBV9	NA	TGTGCCAGCAGCGTGGACCCGAATTCGGGACAGAGACAGTATTTT	CASSVDPNSGQRQYF
TRBJ2-3	TRBD2	TRBV5-4	once	TGTGCCAGCAGCGTAATCGGGGGGAGCACAGATACGCAGTATTTT	CASSVIGGSTDTQYF
TRBJ1-4	NA	TRBV7-9	NA	TGTGCCAGCAGCTTAGACCCCGATCGGGAAAAACTGTTTTTT	CASSLDPDREKLFF
TRBJ2-7	NA	TRBV9	NA	TGTGCCAGCAGCGTGGGGCCGGGCGAGCAGTACTTC	CASSVGPGEQYF
TRBJ2-1	NA	TRBV5-1	once	TGCGCCAGCAGCTTCGAGGTTTCATACAATGAGCAGTTCTTC	CASSFEVSYNEQFF
TRBJ1-1	TRBD1	TRBV7-9	NA	TGTGCCAGCAGCTTAAGCGACAGGGAATGGAGTGGGACTGAAGCTTTCTTT	CASSLSDREWSGTEAFF
TRBJ1-2	TRBD1	TRBV6-4	NA	TGTGCCAGCAGTGAAGGACAGGGGGGGAACTATGGCTACACCTTC	CASSEGQGGNYGYTF
TRBJ2-7	TRBD2	TRBV6-1	NA	TGTGCCAGCGTTTGGGAGGGACCCTACGAGCAGTACTTC	CASVWEGPYEQYF
TRBJ2-2	NA	TRBV6-1	NA	TGTGCCAGCAGTGAAGAGTGGGGAGTCACCGGGGAGCTGTTTTTT	CASSEEWGVTGELFF